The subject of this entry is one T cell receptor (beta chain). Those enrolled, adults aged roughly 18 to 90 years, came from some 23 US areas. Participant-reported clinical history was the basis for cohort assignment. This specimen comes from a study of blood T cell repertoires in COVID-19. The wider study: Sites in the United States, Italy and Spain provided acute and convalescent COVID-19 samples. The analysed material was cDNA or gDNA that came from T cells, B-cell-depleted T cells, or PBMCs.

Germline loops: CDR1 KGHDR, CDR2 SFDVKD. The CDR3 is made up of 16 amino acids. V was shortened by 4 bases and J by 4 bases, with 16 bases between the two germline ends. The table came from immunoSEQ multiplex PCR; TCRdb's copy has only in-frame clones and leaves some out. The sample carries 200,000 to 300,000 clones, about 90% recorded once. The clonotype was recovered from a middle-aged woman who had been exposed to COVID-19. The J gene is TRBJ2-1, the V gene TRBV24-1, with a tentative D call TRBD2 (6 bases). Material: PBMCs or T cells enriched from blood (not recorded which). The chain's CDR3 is CATSDPTEGRYNEQFF. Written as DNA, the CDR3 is TGTGCCACCAGTGACCCTACGGAGGGGAGATACAATGAGCAGTTCTTC.